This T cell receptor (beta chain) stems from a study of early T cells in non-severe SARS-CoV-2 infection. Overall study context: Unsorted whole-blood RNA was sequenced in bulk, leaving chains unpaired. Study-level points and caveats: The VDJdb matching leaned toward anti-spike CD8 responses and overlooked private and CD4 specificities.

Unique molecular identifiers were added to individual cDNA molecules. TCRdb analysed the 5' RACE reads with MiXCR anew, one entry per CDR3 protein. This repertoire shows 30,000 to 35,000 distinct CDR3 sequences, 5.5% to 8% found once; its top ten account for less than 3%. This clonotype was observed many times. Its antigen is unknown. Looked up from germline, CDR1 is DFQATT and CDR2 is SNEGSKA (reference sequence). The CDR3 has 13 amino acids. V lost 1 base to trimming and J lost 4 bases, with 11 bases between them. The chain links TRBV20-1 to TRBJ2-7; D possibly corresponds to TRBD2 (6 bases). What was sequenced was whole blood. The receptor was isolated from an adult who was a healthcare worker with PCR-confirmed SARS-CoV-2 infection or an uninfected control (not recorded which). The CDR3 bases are TGCAGTGCTAGAGGGAATAGCGGATACGAGCAGTACTTC. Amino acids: CSARGNSGYEQYF.